These 6 T cell receptor beta chains share one sample of origin, sequenced in a study of blood T cell repertoires in COVID-19. Repertoires were generated with immunoSEQ multiplex PCR, while TCRdb's copy carries only in-frame clones and drops some. The repertoire consists of about 110,000 clones, with 85% occurring once and the leading ten covering around 2.2%. Sequencing was done on a sample of peripheral blood. The receptors come from a human donor in a cohort sampled during active COVID-19.

This chain uses TRBV11-2 with TRBJ2-5; D is unclear. Trimming removed 1 base at V and 5 bases at J, with 14 bases between. There are 15 residues in the CDR3. Germline CDR1 and CDR2: SGHAT and FQNNGV. In nucleotides, the CDR3 is TGTGCCAGCAGCTTAGTGGGCCGAAGTTTGGAGACCCAGTACTTC. This gives the protein CASSLVGRSLETQYF.

The CDR3 protein is CASSISGAGELFF. The CDR3, as DNA: TGTGCCAGCAGCATTTCCGGGGCCGGGGAGCTGTTTTTT. V usage is TRBV11-1 and J usage is TRBJ2-2; D perhaps matches TRBD2 (5 bases). The germline V gene has CDR1 SGHAT and CDR2 FQDESV (reference sequence). Trimming removed 5 bases at V and 6 bases at J, with 10 bases between. CDR3 length equals 13 residues.

The chain couples TRBV28 to TRBJ2-7, with D possibly TRBD2 on 5 matching bases. The CDR3 consists of 15 residues. Germline V gene sequence: CDR1 MDHEN, CDR2 SYDVKM. V lost 5 bases, J lost 6 bases, and 20 bases lay in between. The DNA of the CDR3 is TGTGCCAGCAGTGAACCTTTGGCGGGTGGGAGCGAGCAGTACTTC. This codes for CASSEPLAGGSEQYF.

The chain uses TRBV28 and TRBJ1-2, with D possibly being TRBD1 (5 bases). The germline CDR1 and CDR2 sequences are MDHEN and SYDVKM. V was shortened by 5 bases and J by 0 bases, with 19 bases between the two germline ends. The length of the CDR3 is 17 residues. The CDR3 protein is CASSTLGQGQANYGYTF. The CDR3 coding sequence is TGTGCCAGCAGTACCCTAGGGCAGGGCCAAGCTAACTATGGCTACACCTTC.

This rearrangement joins TRBV3-1 (or the pseudogene TRBV3-2) to TRBJ1-1, with a possible D match to TRBD1 (5 bases). The CDR3 sequence is 14 residues long. Germline V gene data show CDR1 as LGHDT and CDR2 as YNNKEL (reference sequence). Deletions cut 2 bases from V and 6 bases from J, with 13 bases between. CDR3 DNA: TGTGCCAGCAGCCAACCCCCCAGGGAAGCTGAAGCTTTCTTT. It specifies CASSQPPREAEAFF.

The chain is built from TRBV28 and TRBJ2-2; TRBD1 might be the D (7 bases). The CDR3 runs 13 residues. The germline CDR1 and CDR2 sequences are MDHEN and SYDVKM. V lost 7 bases and J lost 4, with 10 bases in between. CDR3 sequence (DNA): TGTGCCAGCACAGGGGGAGGCACCGGGGAGCTGTTTTTT. Its protein product is CASTGGGTGELFF.